This T cell receptor beta chain was profiled in a study of OX40 agonist ivuxolimab in advanced cancers. The repertoire was sequenced with immunoSEQ multiplex PCR; TCRdb's copy has only in-frame clones and lacks some. Of about 37,000 clones listed, approximately 86% are singletons. Baseline was the first blood sampling point, followed by cycle 4 day 1 and cycle 7 day 1. The V and J ends lost 0 bases and 5 bases respectively, with 5 bases between them. This CDR3 spans 12 amino acids. CDR1 and CDR2 (germline): LGHNA, YNFKEQ. This sequence originates from an adult with an advanced solid tumor such as melanoma, head and neck, liver or kidney cancer. The rearrangement uses TRBV4-2 and TRBJ2-7; no firm D call. This material consisted of CD4+ or CD8+ T cells sorted from blood, taken in a trial of the OX40 agonist ivuxolimab. CDR3 sequence reads: CASSQDADEQYF. Here the CDR3 DNA reads TGTGCCAGCAGCCAAGATGCAGACGAGCAGTACTTC.